This TCR beta chain was captured by sequencing in a study of vaccination and CD4 T cells after COVID-19. The overall study: A positive SARS-CoV-2 nasal swab PCR result was recorded for each convalescent patient; about 10 were mild and one severe. The BNT162b2 or mRNA-1273 vaccine was given to participants in two doses.

As regards this clonotype: Its antigen remains unidentified.

The assay that was used to sequence DNA from cultured CD4+ T cells was the Oncomine TCR Beta short-read assay. Investigators isolated genomic DNA from cultured CD4+ T cells. MiXCR, applied by TCRdb to the PCR reads, yields one record per CDR3 protein. The sample has approximately 15,000 distinct CDR3 sequences, around half seen once; the top ten hold 8.5% to 12%. Treatment defined: roughly 11-day PBMC culture with coronavirus spike peptide pools or control peptides (ViraFEST assay). This sequence originates from a human donor who had recovered from COVID-19. This sample comprised CD4+ T cells from blood, cultured in vitro, obtained before SARS-CoV-2 vaccination.

The DNA for the CDR3 is TGTGCCAGTAGCGTAAGGGCGGGCGGCTACGAGCAGTACTTC. Protein sequence: CASSVRAGGYEQYF. The chain employs TRBV19 and TRBJ2-7, with a possible D match to TRBD2 (5 bases). V lost 6 bases and J lost 3, with 15 bases in between. Germline values: CDR1 LNHDA, CDR2 SQIVND (reference sequence). The CDR3 has 14 amino acids.